This T cell receptor beta chain was sequenced in a study of blood T cell repertoires in COVID-19. Across the study: There were acute and convalescent COVID-19 samples, and they came from the United States, Italy and Spain. Nucleic acid was either cDNA or gDNA, and it came from T cells, B-cell-depleted T cells, or PBMCs.

During active infection, Seattle patients enrolled and were then monitored through disease. The CDR3 is 16 residues long. Trimming took off 0 bases at V and 4 bases at J, with 13 bases between the two ends. In germline, CDR1 is SGHAT, CDR2 FQNNGV. In the original workflow: Reference gene primers were amplified, and this amplification served to estimate nucleated cell counts. Generated by immunoSEQ multiplex PCR, the TCRdb table keeps only in-frame clones and is missing some. The DNA was the basis for D and trimming; V, J and clone size are from that table. The data contain 150,000 to 200,000 clones, about 92% of them singletons.

Sequencing was performed on peripheral blood. The V and J genes are TRBV11-2 and TRBJ2-1; D ambiguous. The TCR originated in a man between 25 and 39 years old with COVID-19, enrolled during active disease. The CDR3 loop is CASSLDRWSPYNEQFF. The DNA of the CDR3 is TGTGCCAGCAGCTTAGATCGTTGGAGCCCTTACAATGAGCAGTTCTTC.